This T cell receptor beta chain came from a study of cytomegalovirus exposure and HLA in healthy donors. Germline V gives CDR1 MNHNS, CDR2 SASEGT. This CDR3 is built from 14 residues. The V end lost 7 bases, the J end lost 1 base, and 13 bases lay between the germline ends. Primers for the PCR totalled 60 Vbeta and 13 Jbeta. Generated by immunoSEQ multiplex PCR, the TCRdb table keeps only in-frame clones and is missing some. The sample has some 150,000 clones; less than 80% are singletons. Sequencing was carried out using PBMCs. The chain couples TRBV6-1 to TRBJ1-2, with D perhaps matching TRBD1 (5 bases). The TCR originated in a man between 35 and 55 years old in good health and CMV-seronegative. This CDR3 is CASINPGDNYGYTF. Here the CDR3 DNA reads TGTGCCAGCATAAATCCGGGGGATAACTATGGCTACACCTTC.